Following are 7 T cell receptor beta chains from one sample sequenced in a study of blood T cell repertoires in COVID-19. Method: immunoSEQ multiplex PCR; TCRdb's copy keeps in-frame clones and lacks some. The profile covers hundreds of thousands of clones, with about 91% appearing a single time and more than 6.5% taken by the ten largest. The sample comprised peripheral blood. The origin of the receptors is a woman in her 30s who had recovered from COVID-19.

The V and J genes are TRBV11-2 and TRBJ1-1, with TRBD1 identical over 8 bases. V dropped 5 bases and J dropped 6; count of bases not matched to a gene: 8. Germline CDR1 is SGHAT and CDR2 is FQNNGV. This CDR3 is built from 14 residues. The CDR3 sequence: CASSAQPGGPEAFF. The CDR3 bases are TGTGCCAGCAGCGCCCAGCCAGGGGGCCCTGAAGCTTTCTTT. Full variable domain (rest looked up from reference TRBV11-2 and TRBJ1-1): EAGVAQSPRYKIIEKRQSVAFWCNPISGHATLYWYQQILGQGPKLLIQFQNNGVVDDSQLPKDRFSAERLKGVDSTLKIQPAKLEDSAVYLCASSAQPGGPEAFFGQGTRLTVV.

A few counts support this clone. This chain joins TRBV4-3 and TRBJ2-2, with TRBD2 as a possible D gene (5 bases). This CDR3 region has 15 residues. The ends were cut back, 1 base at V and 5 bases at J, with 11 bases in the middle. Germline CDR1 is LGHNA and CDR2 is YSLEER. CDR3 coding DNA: TGCGCCAGCAGCCAAGGTAGCGTGAGGACCGGGGAGCTGTTTTTT. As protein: CASSQGSVRTGELFF.

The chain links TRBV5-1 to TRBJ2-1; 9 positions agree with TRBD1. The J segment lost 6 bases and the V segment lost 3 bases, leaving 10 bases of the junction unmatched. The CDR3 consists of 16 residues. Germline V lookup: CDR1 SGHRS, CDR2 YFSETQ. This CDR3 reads CASSSTGTGIGNEQFF. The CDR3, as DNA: TGCGCCAGCAGCTCGACCGGGACAGGGATAGGCAATGAGCAGTTCTTC.

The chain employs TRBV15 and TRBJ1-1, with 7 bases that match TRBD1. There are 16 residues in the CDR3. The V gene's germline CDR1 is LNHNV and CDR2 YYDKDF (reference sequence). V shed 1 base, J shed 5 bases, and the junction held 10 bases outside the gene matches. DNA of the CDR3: TGTGCCACCAGCAGAGGACAGGGCGGGTTGGCAACTGAAGCTTTCTTT. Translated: CATSRGQGGLATEAFF.

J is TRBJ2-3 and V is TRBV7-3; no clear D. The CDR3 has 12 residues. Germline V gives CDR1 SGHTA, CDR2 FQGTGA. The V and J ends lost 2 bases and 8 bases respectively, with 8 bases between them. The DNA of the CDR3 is TGTGCCAGCAGCTTAGGCAGTGGTACGCAGTATTTT. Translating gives CASSLGSGTQYF.

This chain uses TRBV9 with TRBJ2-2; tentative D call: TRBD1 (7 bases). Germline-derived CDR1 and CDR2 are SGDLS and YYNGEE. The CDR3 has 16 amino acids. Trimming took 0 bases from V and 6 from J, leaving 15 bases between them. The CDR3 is CASSVGGGGGSGELFF. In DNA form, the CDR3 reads TGTGCCAGCAGCGTAGGTGGAGGGGGCGGCTCCGGGGAGCTGTTTTTT.

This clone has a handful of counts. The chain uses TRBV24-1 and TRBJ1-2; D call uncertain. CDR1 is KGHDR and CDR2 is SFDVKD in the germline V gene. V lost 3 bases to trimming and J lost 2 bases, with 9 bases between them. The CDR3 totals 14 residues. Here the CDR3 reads CATSDATENYGYTF. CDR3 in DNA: TGTGCCACCAGTGATGCGACGGAGAACTATGGCTACACCTTC.